A single sample is the source of the 30 T cell receptor beta chains below, sequenced in a study of control samples from healthy donors and cancer patients. Here immunoSEQ multiplex PCR was the method, and the copy in TCRdb shows in-frame clones only, minus some. The profile shows tens of thousands of clones, 93% of them singletons. The sample consisted of blood. The receptors shown here come from a woman under 40 in good health.

This clone was seen a single time. The gene calls are TRBV5-4 and TRBJ2-1, with 8 bases that match TRBD2. The V gene end was trimmed by 1 base and the J gene end by 0 bases; junction bases not matched to a gene: 6. The CDR3 loop spans 17 amino acids. Per the germline V gene, CDR1 is SGHNT and CDR2 is YYREEE (reference sequence). CDR3 in DNA: TGTGCCAGCAGCTTGTCCAGCGGGGGTAACTCCTACAATGAGCAGTTCTTC. This sequence encodes CASSLSSGGNSYNEQFF.

The J gene is TRBJ2-3, the V gene TRBV7-9; no clear D gene. Germline CDR1 and CDR2: SEHNR and FQNEAQ (reference sequence). Trimming pared 3 bases from V and 2 bases from J, leaving 6 bases between. The CDR3 has 13 residues. The DNA of the CDR3 is TGTGCCAGCAGCTTTATTTTCACAGATACGCAGTATTTT. As protein: CASSFIFTDTQYF.

The gene calls are TRBV5-1 and TRBJ1-6; D unresolved. The CDR3 covers 13 residues. The germline gives CDR1 SGHRS, CDR2 YFSETQ. V was trimmed by 0 bases and J by 7 bases, leaving 5 bases between them. CDR3 sequence: CASSLVANSPLHF. CDR3 in DNA: TGCGCCAGCAGCTTGGTGGCCAATTCACCCCTCCACTTT.

CDR3 bases: TGTGCCAGCTCACCACAACCGCCGAGCTCCTACAATGAGCAGTTCTTC. Translation gives CASSPQPPSSYNEQFF. The chain employs TRBV18 and TRBJ2-1; unclear D gene. V lost 1 base and J lost 0, with 10 bases in between. This CDR3 region has 16 residues. The germline V gene encodes CDR1 KGHSH and CDR2 LQKENI.

CDR3 in DNA: TGTGCCAGCAGTACGGACAGGGGGGATTCTGGGGCCAACGTCCTGACTTTC. It specifies CASSTDRGDSGANVLTF. J is TRBJ2-6 and V is TRBV27; TRBD1 agrees at 10 bases. The length of the CDR3 is 17 residues. Germline V gene lookup returns CDR1 MNHEY and CDR2 SMNVEV (reference sequence). J lost 1 base, V lost 5 bases, and 5 bases had no gene match.

The chain employs TRBV2 and TRBJ2-2; D gene uncertain. V lost 5 bases to trimming and J lost 1 base, with 11 bases between them. This CDR3 is 15 amino acids long. Germline lookup yields CDR1 SNHLY and CDR2 FYNNEI. CDR3 sequence reads: CASSKSSKNTGELFF. DNA for the CDR3: TGTGCCAGCAGTAAGAGCTCGAAGAACACCGGGGAGCTGTTTTTT.

V and J are TRBV29-1 and TRBJ1-4; D gene unclear. The germline gives CDR1 SQVTM, CDR2 ANQGSEA. This CDR3 is 13 amino acids long. Trimming took off 5 bases at V and 3 bases at J, with 10 bases between the two ends. This CDR3 reads CSVRGTANEKLFF. The DNA for the CDR3 is TGCAGCGTTCGCGGAACGGCTAATGAAAAACTGTTTTTT.

V usage is TRBV11-2 and J usage is TRBJ1-2; tentative D call: TRBD1 (5 bases). Trimming pared 0 bases from V and 4 bases from J, leaving 6 bases between. In germline, CDR1 is SGHAT, CDR2 FQNNGV. The CDR3 loop spans 13 amino acids. The CDR3 is CASSLDDSYGYTF. The CDR3 nucleotides read TGTGCCAGCAGCTTAGATGACAGCTATGGCTACACCTTC.

V is TRBV6-2 or TRBV6-3 and J is TRBJ2-5; TRBD1 or TRBD2 may be the D gene (5 bases each). V was trimmed by 0 bases and J by 5 bases, leaving 10 bases between them. This CDR3 has 14 amino acids. Germline lookup yields CDR1 MNHEY and CDR2 SVGEGT. CDR3 DNA: TGTGCCAGCAGTTACTCGAACAGGAGGGAGACCCAGTACTTC. This encodes CASSYSNRRETQYF.

The rearrangement uses TRBV6-5 and TRBJ2-2; D unclear. The germline CDR1 and CDR2 sequences are MNHEY and SVGAGI. V was pared by 2 bases and J by 3 bases, with 10 bases between. The CDR3 runs 15 residues. CDR3 protein: CASSYGGAYTGELFF. In DNA, the CDR3 is TGTGCCAGCAGTTACGGCGGTGCTTACACCGGGGAGCTGTTTTTT.

The V and J genes are TRBV28 and TRBJ2-7, with D perhaps given as TRBD1 or TRBD2 (5 bases each). The CDR3 runs 16 residues. Germline CDR1 is MDHEN and CDR2 is SYDVKM. V was cut by 6 bases and J by 7 bases, with 25 bases left in between. This CDR3 reads CASRPGSGPGPREQYF. CDR3 sequence (DNA): TGTGCCAGCAGACCCGGGTCGGGGCCCGGCCCTCGGGAGCAGTACTTC.

This clone was seen only once. The chain is built from TRBV5-6 and TRBJ2-7; no clear D gene. Trimming cost V 1 base and J 2 bases, with 16 bases left between them. The CDR3 has 16 amino acids. Germline CDR1 SGHDT, CDR2 YYEEEE. CDR3 sequence (DNA): TGTGCCAGCAGCTTGTTTAGCCGACGAATTACCTACGAGCAGTACTTC. This translates into CASSLFSRRITYEQYF.

The chain combines TRBV27 with TRBJ1-2; tentative D call: TRBD1 (5 bases). This CDR3 has 13 amino acids. Trimming shortened V by 2 bases and J by 8 bases, and 12 bases separated the two germline ends. Germline V gives CDR1 MNHEY, CDR2 SMNVEV (reference sequence). The DNA of the CDR3 is TGTGCCAGCAGTTTACAGGGCAGCTACGGCTACACCTTC. Translation: CASSLQGSYGYTF.

The CDR3 region is CASSLLTDRGHTEAFF. In DNA, the CDR3 is TGTGCCAGCAGTTTACTAACGGACAGGGGCCACACTGAAGCTTTCTTT. V usage is TRBV27 and J usage is TRBJ1-1; 9 bases match TRBD1. The J segment lost 3 bases and the V segment lost 2 bases, leaving 7 bases of the junction unmatched. The CDR3 totals 16 residues. The germline V gene has CDR1 MNHEY and CDR2 SMNVEV (reference sequence).

The rearrangement uses TRBV4-2 and TRBJ2-7; 8 bases are a match to TRBD2. Per germline, CDR1 LGHNA and CDR2 YNFKEQ. The CDR3 length is 14 residues. J gave up 0 bases and V 7 bases, and 5 bases lay outside the gene matches. DNA for the CDR3: TGTGCCAGCATCGGGGGGGCGAGCTCCTACGAGCAGTACTTC. The encoded protein is CASIGGASSYEQYF.

This chain uses TRBV5-1 with TRBJ2-2, with a weak D call TRBD2 (5 bases). Germline assignment: CDR1 SGHRS and CDR2 YFSETQ. V was shortened by 4 bases and J by 5 bases, with 12 bases between the two germline ends. This CDR3 has 14 residues. The CDR3 reads CASSLLGGTGELFF. DNA of the CDR3: TGCGCCAGCAGCCTCCTCGGAGGAACCGGGGAGCTGTTTTTT.

V and J are TRBV24-1 and TRBJ2-1; no definite D call. Germline CDR1 is KGHDR and CDR2 is SFDVKD. V was cut by 3 bases and J by 0 bases, with 14 bases left in between. The CDR3 length is 17 residues. The DNA for the CDR3 is TGTGCCACCAGTGATCAGCGAGCGTGGAGCTCCTACAATGAGCAGTTCTTC. Residues: CATSDQRAWSSYNEQFF.

The chain links TRBV27 to TRBJ2-2; 14 nucleotides match TRBD2. CDR1 is MNHEY, CDR2 SMNVEV, per germline (reference sequence). The CDR3 sequence is 17 residues long. After removal of 4 bases from V and 5 bases from J, the junction contained 6 bases not matched to a gene. As DNA, the CDR3 is TGTGCCAGCAGTTCACCCGGACTAGCGGGGGGTACCGGGGAGCTGTTTTTT. Amino acids: CASSSPGLAGGTGELFF.

This clone was seen a single time. This same CDR3 is encoded by further DNA sequences in the sample. V gene TRBV9 combines with J gene TRBJ2-5, with TRBD2 matching 7 bases. The CDR3 length is 15 residues. V trimming: 0 bases; J trimming: 5 bases; junction bases outside the gene matches: 7. Germline V gene lookup returns CDR1 SGDLS and CDR2 YYNGEE. The chain's CDR3 is CASSVGLGREETQYF. Here the CDR3 DNA reads TGTGCCAGCAGCGTAGGTTTGGGGCGGGAGGAGACCCAGTACTTC.

V usage is TRBV9 and J usage is TRBJ1-1, with a possible D match to TRBD1 (5 bases). The V and J ends lost 3 bases and 4 bases respectively, with 13 bases between them. Germline values: CDR1 SGDLS, CDR2 YYNGEE. This CDR3 has 14 residues. The CDR3 here is CASSAGRTTTEAFF. CDR3 nucleotides: TGTGCCAGCAGCGCGGGACGGACCACCACTGAAGCTTTCTTT.

This clone was seen a single time. The chain is built from TRBV10-3 and TRBJ1-2, with 7 bases that match TRBD1. The CDR3 totals 18 residues. Germline assignment: CDR1 ENHRY and CDR2 SYGVKD. With 0 bases clipped from V and 8 bases from J, the junction kept 18 bases outside the gene matches. For the CDR3, the DNA is TGTGCCATCAGTGAGTCCACTGCTCGCCCGGGACAGTTTCGAGGCTACACCTTC. Its protein product is CAISESTARPGQFRGYTF.

V usage is TRBV7-2 and J usage is TRBJ1-1; TRBD1 matches 9 bases. V lost 0 bases and J lost 7; bases outside the gene matches: 9. CDR1 SGHTA and CDR2 FQGNSA come from the germline V gene. The CDR3 is made up of 16 amino acids. The CDR3 spells CASSLATPGQGYEAFF. CDR3 DNA sequence: TGTGCCAGCAGCTTAGCGACTCCGGGACAGGGTTATGAAGCTTTCTTT. Based on the CDR3 plus reference TRBV7-2 and TRBJ1-1, the full variable domain is GAGVSQSPSNKVTEKGKDVELRCDPISGHTALYWYRQSLGQGLEFLIYFQGNSAPDKSGLPSDRFSAERTGGSVSTLTIQRTQQEDSAVYLCASSLATPGQGYEAFFGQGTRLTVV.

The gene calls are TRBV28 and TRBJ2-7, with TRBD1 matching 10 bases. The CDR3 runs 14 residues. From germline, CDR1 is MDHEN and CDR2 SYDVKM. V was clipped by 7 bases and J by 3 bases; unmatched bases: 6. The CDR3: CASNPTGGNYEQYF. The CDR3 region has the DNA TGTGCCAGCAACCCGACAGGGGGCAACTACGAGCAGTACTTC.

The sample holds one count of this clone. The chain joins TRBV6-5 to TRBJ1-3; D might be TRBD1 (5 bases). The length of the CDR3 is 16 residues. V was trimmed by 2 bases and J by 2 bases, leaving 13 bases between them. Germline CDR1 MNHEY, CDR2 SVGAGI. The CDR3 loop reads CASSYAAGTTGNTIYF. Written as DNA, the CDR3 is TGTGCCAGCAGTTACGCAGCAGGGACCACTGGAAACACCATATATTTT.

This chain uses TRBV12-3 or TRBV12-4 with TRBJ1-1; D gene uncertain. Trimming stripped 8 bases from V and 1 base from J, with 11 bases between. The CDR3 runs 13 residues. CDR3 DNA sequence: TGTGCCAGCGGCATTGGTCGGAACACTGAAGCTTTCTTT. Translating it yields CASGIGRNTEAFF.

A remark on this clone: Within the sample, other DNA sequences also encode this same CDR3. The CDR3 region is CASSLARGSGNTIYF. In nucleotides, the CDR3 is TGTGCCAGCAGCTTAGCTAGGGGGTCTGGAAACACCATATATTTT. The gene calls are TRBV7-6 and TRBJ1-3; maybe TRBD1 (6 bases). The CDR3 has 15 residues. V lost 0 bases, J lost 1 base, and 7 bases lay in between. CDR1 is SGHVS and CDR2 is FNYEAQ in the germline V gene.

J is TRBJ1-6 and V is TRBV12-3 or TRBV12-4; TRBD1 aligns across 7 bases. The CDR3 spans 12 residues. The V and J ends lost 5 bases and 14 bases, in that order; junction bases with no gene match: 6. The CDR3 nucleotides read TGTGCCAGCAGTCCAGGGGGGGGTACCCTCCACTTT. Translated, it gives CASSPGGGTLHF.

The chain employs TRBV5-6 and TRBJ2-7; the match to TRBD1 covers 9 bases. Trimming at V came to 3 bases and at J to 3 bases, leaving 4 bases not matched to a gene. Looked up from germline, CDR1 is SGHDT and CDR2 is YYEEEE. The CDR3 contains 14 residues. The CDR3 loop is CASSSGQGNYEQYF. In DNA, the CDR3 is TGTGCCAGCAGCTCGGGACAGGGAAACTACGAGCAGTACTTC. The full variable domain, in which reference TRBV5-6 and TRBJ2-7 provide the parts outside the CDR3, is DAGVTQSPTHLIKTRGQQVTLRCSPKSGHDTVSWYQQALGQGPQFIFQYYEEEERQRGNFPDRFSGHQFPNYSSELNVNALLLGDSALYLCASSSGQGNYEQYFGPGTRLTVT.

This clone is a singleton in its sample. This chain's CDR3 is CASSEGWNSPLHF. The CDR3 DNA reads TGTGCCAGCAGTGAAGGGTGGAATTCACCCCTCCACTTT. The chain uses TRBV2 and TRBJ1-6; D gene ambiguous. Germline V lookup: CDR1 SNHLY, CDR2 FYNNEI. CDR3 size: 13 residues. V shed 1 base and J shed 7 bases, with 5 bases lying between them. Based on the CDR3 plus reference TRBV2 and TRBJ1-6, the full variable domain is EPEVTQTPSHQVTQMGQEVILRCVPISNHLYFYWYRQILGQKVEFLVSFYNNEISEKSEIFDDQFSVERPDGSNFTLKIRSTKLEDSAMYFCASSEGWNSPLHFGNGTRLTVT.

J is TRBJ1-2 and V is TRBV5-8; D possibly corresponds to TRBD1 (6 bases). CDR3 length: 13 residues. The germline V and J ends were trimmed by 9 bases and 4 bases, with 16 bases remaining between them. The germline CDR1 and CDR2 sequences are SGHTS and YDEGEE. The CDR3: CATPRGQGYGYTF. For the CDR3, the DNA is TGTGCCACGCCGCGGGGGCAAGGCTATGGCTACACCTTC.